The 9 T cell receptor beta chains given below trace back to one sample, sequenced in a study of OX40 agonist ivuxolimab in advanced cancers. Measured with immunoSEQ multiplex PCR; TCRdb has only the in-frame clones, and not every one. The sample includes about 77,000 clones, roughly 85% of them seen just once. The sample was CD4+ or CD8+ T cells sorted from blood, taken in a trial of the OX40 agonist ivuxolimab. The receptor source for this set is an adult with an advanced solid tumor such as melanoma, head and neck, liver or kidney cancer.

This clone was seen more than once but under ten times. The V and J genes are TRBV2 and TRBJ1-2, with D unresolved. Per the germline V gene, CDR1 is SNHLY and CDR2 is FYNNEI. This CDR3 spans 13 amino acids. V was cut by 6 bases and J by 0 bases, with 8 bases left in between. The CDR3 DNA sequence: TGTGCCAGCAGGGCCATGCCTAACTATGGCTACACCTTC. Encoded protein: CASRAMPNYGYTF.

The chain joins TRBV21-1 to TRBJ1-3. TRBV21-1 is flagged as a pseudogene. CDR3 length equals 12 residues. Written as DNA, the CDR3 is TGTGCCAGCGCTGTGACCGGAAACACCATATATTTT. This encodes CASAVTGNTIYF.

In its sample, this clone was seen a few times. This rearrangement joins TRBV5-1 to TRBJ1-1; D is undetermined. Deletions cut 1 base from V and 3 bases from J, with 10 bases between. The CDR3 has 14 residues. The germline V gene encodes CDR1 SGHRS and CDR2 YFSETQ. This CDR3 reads CASSLSAGYTEAFF. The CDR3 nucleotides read TGCGCCAGCAGCTTGTCGGCGGGCTACACTGAAGCTTTCTTT.

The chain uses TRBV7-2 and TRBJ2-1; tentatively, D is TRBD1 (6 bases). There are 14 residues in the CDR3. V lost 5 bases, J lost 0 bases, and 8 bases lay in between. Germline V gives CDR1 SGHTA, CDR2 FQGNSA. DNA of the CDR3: TGTGCCAGCAGCCCGGACAGCTCCTACAATGAGCAGTTCTTC. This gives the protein CASSPDSSYNEQFF.

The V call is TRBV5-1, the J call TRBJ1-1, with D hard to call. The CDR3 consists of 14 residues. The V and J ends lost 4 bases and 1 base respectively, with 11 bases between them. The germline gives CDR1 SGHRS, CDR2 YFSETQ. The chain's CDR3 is CASSQLRQNTEAFF. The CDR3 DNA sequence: TGCGCCAGCAGCCAATTACGACAGAACACTGAAGCTTTCTTT.

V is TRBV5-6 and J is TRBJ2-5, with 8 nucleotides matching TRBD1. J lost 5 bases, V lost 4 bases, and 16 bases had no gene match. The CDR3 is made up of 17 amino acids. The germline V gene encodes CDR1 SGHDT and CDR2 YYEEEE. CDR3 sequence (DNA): TGTGCCAGCAGCCGCCGGACAGGGCAGGGGCATCGGGAGACCCAGTACTTC. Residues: CASSRRTGQGHRETQYF.

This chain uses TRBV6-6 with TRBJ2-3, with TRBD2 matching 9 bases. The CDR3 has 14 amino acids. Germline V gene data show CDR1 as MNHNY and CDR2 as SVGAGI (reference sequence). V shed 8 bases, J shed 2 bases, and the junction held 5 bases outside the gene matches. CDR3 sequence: CASGRGGVTDTQYF. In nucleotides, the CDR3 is TGTGCCAGCGGGCGGGGGGGCGTCACAGATACGCAGTATTTT.

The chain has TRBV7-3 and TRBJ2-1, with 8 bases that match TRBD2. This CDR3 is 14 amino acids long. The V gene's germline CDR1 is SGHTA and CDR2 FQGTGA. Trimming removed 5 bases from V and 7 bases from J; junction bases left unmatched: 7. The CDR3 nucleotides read TGTGCCAGCAGCCCCGGGGGGGCCGGGAATGAGCAGTTCTTC. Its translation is CASSPGGAGNEQFF.

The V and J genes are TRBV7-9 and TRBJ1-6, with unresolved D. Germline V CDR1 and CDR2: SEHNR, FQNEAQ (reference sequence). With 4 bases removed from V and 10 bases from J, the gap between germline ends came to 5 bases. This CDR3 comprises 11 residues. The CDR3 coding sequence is TGTGCCAGCAGCTCCCAATCACCCCTCCACTTT. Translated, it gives CASSSQSPLHF.